The clone carrying this T cell receptor beta chain was counted many times. Its antigen remains unidentified. Each CDR3 protein gets one entry after TCRdb re-called the reads with MiXCR. This sample has about 890,000 distinct CDR3 sequences; roughly a third occur once, and the top ten carry 13%. The data originate from a study of T cell repertoires in cytomegalovirus infection. The CDR3 is made up of 18 amino acids. Trimming cost V 1 base and J 9 bases, with 27 bases left between them. Germline V gives CDR1 SGHVS, CDR2 FQNEAQ. V is TRBV7-8 and J is TRBJ2-5; D is unclear. The receptor was derived from a human donor in good health (CMV status not recorded). Some clones in this sample may be carry-over from other donors' samples. The sample was cultured CD8+ T cells from PBMCs, taken from culture after CMV antigen stimulation. DNA of the CDR3: TGTGCCAGCAGCTTAGTAGTGACAAAGAGACAACAAAGAGCTCCCCAGTACTTC. Encoded protein: CASSLVVTKRQQRAPQYF.